The rows below give T cell receptor beta chains drawn from one sample of a study of blood T cell repertoires in COVID-19. Libraries were prepared by immunoSEQ multiplex PCR; TCRdb keeps only in-frame clonotypes and omits some of them. Among 240,000 or so clones listed, approximately 83% were seen once. Sample: PBMCs or T cells enriched from blood (not recorded which). The receptors come from a woman in her thirties or forties with acute COVID-19. Each CDR3 is given with its conserved first and last residue. Fields, in order: CDR3 length, J gene, V gene, D gene, clone size, CDR3 protein, CDR3 DNA. D genes are given only for firm matches. Only some rows state a clone size, as once, few, many or a class for expanded clones.

16 TRBJ2-1 TRBV7-9 TRBD1 few CASSLGTGKEGNEQFF TGTGCCAGCAGCTTAGGGACAGGGAAAGAGGGCAATGAGCAGTTCTTC
15 TRBJ2-3 TRBV18 TRBD2 - CASSLAGGEADTQYF TGTGCCAGCTCTTTAGCGGGAGGAGAGGCAGATACGCAGTATTTT
16 TRBJ2-1 TRBV7-2 TRBD2 few CASSILAGGSYNEQFF TGTGCCAGCAGCATATTAGCGGGAGGTTCCTACAATGAGCAGTTCTTC
18 TRBJ2-3 TRBV24-1 TRBD2 - CATSDRAGGPSPPDTQYF TGTGCCACCAGTGATAGAGCGGGAGGGCCCTCACCCCCAGATACGCAGTATTTT
17 TRBJ2-5 TRBV4-2 - - CASSQDWASRAGETQYF TGTGCCAGCAGCCAAGATTGGGCAAGTCGGGCGGGAGAGACCCAGTACTTC
14 TRBJ2-6 TRBV30 TRBD1 - CAWSTGAGANVLTF TGTGCCTGGAGTACAGGGGCAGGGGCCAACGTCCTGACTTTC
14 TRBJ2-5 TRBV15 - - CATSRRTGQETQYF TGTGCCACCAGCAGACGCACAGGGCAAGAGACCCAGTACTTC
13 TRBJ2-3 TRBV19 TRBD2 once CATSGGLADTQYF TGTGCCACCTCGGGGGGGCTGGCAGATACGCAGTATTTT
17 TRBJ1-5 TRBV12-5 TRBD1 - CASGWGAGTGGNQPQHF TGTGCTAGTGGTTGGGGAGCGGGGACAGGGGGTAATCAGCCCCAGCATTTT
14 TRBJ2-5 TRBV4-1 TRBD2 - CASSLAGEGETQYF TGCGCCAGCAGCCTGGCGGGAGAGGGGGAGACCCAGTACTTC
13 TRBJ2-2 TRBV24-1 TRBD2 - CATRGLASGELFF TGTGCCACCAGGGGACTAGCCAGCGGGGAGCTGTTTTTT
15 TRBJ2-3 TRBV18 TRBD2 - CASSRTSGSTDTQYF TGTGCCAGCTCCCGGACTAGCGGAAGCACAGATACGCAGTATTTT
15 TRBJ1-5 TRBV20-1 - few CSASVGAGTNQPQHF TGCAGTGCTAGTGTGGGGGCAGGGACCAATCAGCCCCAGCATTTT
15 TRBJ1-2 TRBV11-2 - - CASSSPKGDGYGYTF TGTGCCAGCAGCTCCCCCAAGGGGGATGGCTATGGCTACACCTTC
14 TRBJ2-7 TRBV18 - - CASSPPSRSYEQYF TGTGCCAGCTCACCACCCTCACGGTCCTACGAGCAGTACTTC
12 TRBJ1-2 TRBV30 - - CAWSVTGYGYTF TGTGCCTGGAGTGTAACAGGATATGGCTACACCTTC
13 TRBJ2-3 TRBV29-1 TRBD1 few CSVKQGGTDTQYF TGCAGCGTGAAACAGGGGGGCACAGATACGCAGTATTTT
13 TRBJ2-7 TRBV21-1 - - CASSPLRGSEQYF TGTGCCAGCAGCCCACTGCGGGGGTCCGAGCAGTACTTC
16 TRBJ1-6 TRBV13 TRBD1 - CASSDDRDRGNSPLHF TGTGCCAGCAGCGACGACAGGGACAGGGGTAATTCACCCCTCCACTTT
15 TRBJ1-1 TRBV5-1 - few CASSPNLGRGTEAFF TGCGCCAGCAGCCCCAACTTGGGCAGGGGCACTGAAGCTTTCTTT